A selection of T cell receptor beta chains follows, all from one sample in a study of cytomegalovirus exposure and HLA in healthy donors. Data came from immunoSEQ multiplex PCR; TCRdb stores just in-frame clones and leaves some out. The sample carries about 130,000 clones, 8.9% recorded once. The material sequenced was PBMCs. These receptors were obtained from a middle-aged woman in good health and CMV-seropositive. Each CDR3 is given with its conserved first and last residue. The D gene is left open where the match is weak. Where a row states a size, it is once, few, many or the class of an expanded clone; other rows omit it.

CDR3: CASSLGGDTEAFF; DNA: TGTGCCAGCAGCTTAGGGGGAGACACTGAAGCTTTCTTT; size: .; J: TRBJ1-1; V: TRBV7-9; D: .
CDR3: CAIQNVNTEAFF; DNA: TGTGCCATTCAGAACGTGAACACTGAAGCTTTCTTT; size: few; J: TRBJ1-1; V: TRBV10-3; D: .
CDR3: CASTELAGGSYNSPLHF; DNA: TGTGCCAGCACTGAATTAGCGGGGGGGTCCTATAATTCACCCCTCCACTTT; size: .; J: TRBJ1-6; V: TRBV2; D: .
CDR3: CASSLAGAHYGYTF; DNA: TGTGCCAGCAGTTTAGCAGGGGCCCACTATGGCTACACCTTC; size: few; J: TRBJ1-2; V: TRBV27; D: .
CDR3: CASSLSVGELGEQYF; DNA: TGTGCCAGCTCACTTTCTGTTGGGGAGCTGGGGGAGCAGTACTTC; size: few; J: TRBJ2-7; V: TRBV18; D: .
CDR3: CASSLDGDSPLHF; DNA: TGTGCCAGCAGCTTGGACGGGGATTCACCCCTCCACTTT; size: .; J: TRBJ1-6; V: TRBV7-9; D: .
CDR3: CASSSRSPDSGELFF; DNA: TGTGCCAGCAGTTCCCGATCACCGGACAGCGGAGAGCTGTTTTTT; size: few; J: TRBJ2-2; V: TRBV6-5; D: .
CDR3: CATTLQGLNTEAFF; DNA: TGTGCCACAACACTACAGGGTTTGAACACTGAAGCTTTCTTT; size: few; J: TRBJ1-1; V: TRBV10-3; D: .
CDR3: CASTPNLRGLETEAFF; DNA: TGCGCCAGCACGCCGAACCTCAGGGGTTTAGAGACTGAAGCTTTCTTT; size: .; J: TRBJ1-1; V: TRBV4-3; D: .
CDR3: CASSYPTSGGTGTTDTQYF; DNA: TGTGCCAGCAGTTATCCGACTAGCGGGGGGACGGGGACCACAGATACGCAGTATTTT; size: .; J: TRBJ2-3; V: TRBV6-8; D: TRBD2
CDR3: CATSRDGSPGVSKPQHF; DNA: TGTGCCACCAGCAGAGACGGAAGCCCCGGGGTCAGTAAGCCCCAGCATTTT; size: .; J: TRBJ1-5; V: TRBV15; D: .
CDR3: CASSEGRPRTSQETQYF; DNA: TGTGCCAGCAGTGAAGGCCGCCCTAGGACTAGCCAAGAGACCCAGTACTTC; size: .; J: TRBJ2-5; V: TRBV6-1; D: TRBD2
CDR3: CASRIPGTGGAGTEAFF; DNA: TGCGCCAGCAGGATCCCCGGGACAGGGGGCGCCGGCACTGAAGCTTTCTTT; size: few; J: TRBJ1-1; V: TRBV5-1; D: TRBD1
CDR3: CASSLPLAGGPSTDTQYF; DNA: TGCGCCAGCAGCTTACCTTTAGCGGGGGGGCCTAGCACAGATACGCAGTATTTT; size: .; J: TRBJ2-3; V: TRBV5-1; D: TRBD2
CDR3: CASRGGLAGGNYNEQFF; DNA: TGTGCCAGCAGAGGTGGACTAGCGGGGGGAAATTACAATGAGCAGTTCTTC; size: .; J: TRBJ2-1; V: TRBV6-4; D: TRBD2
CDR3: CASSSGSSGANVLTF; DNA: TGTGCCAGTAGTTCCGGGTCCTCTGGGGCCAACGTCCTGACTTTC; size: few; J: TRBJ2-6; V: TRBV19; D: .
CDR3: CASSLGAANTGELFF; DNA: TGTGCCAGCAGCTTAGGAGCGGCCAACACCGGGGAGCTGTTTTTT; size: .; J: TRBJ2-2; V: TRBV7-2; D: .
CDR3: CASSSLVGGNSYEQYF; DNA: TGTGCCAGCAGCTCGCTCGTCGGGGGGAACTCCTACGAGCAGTACTTC; size: .; J: TRBJ2-7; V: TRBV7-9; D: TRBD2
CDR3: CASSPGQGGEKLFF; DNA: TGCGCCAGCAGCCCCGGACAGGGAGGGGAAAAACTGTTTTTT; size: few; J: TRBJ1-4; V: TRBV5-1; D: TRBD1
CDR3: CASSRRQGATNEKLFF; DNA: TGTGCCAGCTCACGCCGACAGGGCGCAACTAATGAAAAACTGTTTTTT; size: .; J: TRBJ1-4; V: TRBV18; D: TRBD1
CDR3: CASSFGGAISELFF; DNA: TGTGCCAGCAGCTTTGGGGGGGCGATTTCGGAGCTGTTTTTT; size: .; J: TRBJ2-2; V: TRBV11-2; D: .
CDR3: CASSITGQLSGANVLTF; DNA: TGTGCCAGTAGTATAACCGGACAGCTCTCTGGGGCCAACGTCCTGACTTTC; size: .; J: TRBJ2-6; V: TRBV19; D: .
CDR3: CASSLVLGSTGELFF; DNA: TGTGCCAGCAGCTTAGTACTCGGGAGCACCGGGGAGCTGTTTTTT; size: .; J: TRBJ2-2; V: TRBV7-8; D: .
CDR3: CASQARGGSTGNTIYF; DNA: TGTGCCAGCCAGGCAAGAGGGGGCTCAACCGGAAACACCATATATTTT; size: few; J: TRBJ1-3; V: TRBV5-6; D: TRBD1
CDR3: CAISLAGGTDTQYF; DNA: TGTGCCATCAGTCTAGCGGGGGGGACAGATACGCAGTATTTT; size: few; J: TRBJ2-3; V: TRBV10-3; D: TRBD2
CDR3: CASSLGPTGDGAYEQYF; DNA: TGCGCCAGCAGCCTAGGACCGACAGGGGACGGGGCCTACGAGCAGTACTTC; size: few; J: TRBJ2-7; V: TRBV5-1; D: TRBD1
CDR3: CASSLGFSFHGYTF; DNA: TGTGCCAGCAGCTTAGGTTTCTCTTTCCATGGCTACACCTTC; size: .; J: TRBJ1-2; V: TRBV7-9; D: .
CDR3: CASSSGNTEAFF; DNA: TGTGCCAGCAGTTCGGGGAACACTGAAGCTTTCTTT; size: few; J: TRBJ1-1; V: TRBV6-5; D: .
CDR3: CASSLAWGARTEAFF; DNA: TGCGCCAGCAGCTTGGCGTGGGGAGCCCGGACTGAAGCTTTCTTT; size: few; J: TRBJ1-1; V: TRBV5-1; D: .
CDR3: CASSQTRTSGNIQYF; DNA: TGTGCCAGCAGTCAAACTAGGACTAGCGGAAACATTCAGTACTTC; size: .; J: TRBJ2-4; V: TRBV6-5; D: TRBD2
CDR3: CASSYSPTEETQYF; DNA: TGTGCCAGCAGTTACTCCCCGACAGAAGAGACCCAGTACTTC; size: .; J: TRBJ2-5; V: TRBV6-7; D: .
CDR3: CASRDSNTGELFF; DNA: TGTGCCAGCAGAGACTCGAACACCGGGGAGCTGTTTTTT; size: few; J: TRBJ2-2; V: TRBV6-5; D: .
CDR3: CASSLGGYYGYTF; DNA: TGTGCCAGCAGCTTAGGAGGTTACTATGGCTACACCTTC; size: .; J: TRBJ1-2; V: TRBV7-8; D: .
CDR3: CAISRQNSYEQYF; DNA: TGTGCCATCAGCCGACAGAATTCCTACGAGCAGTACTTC; size: .; J: TRBJ2-7; V: TRBV10-3; D: .
CDR3: CASSRKSVDEQFF; DNA: TGTGCCAGCAGCCGGAAGAGCGTCGATGAGCAGTTCTTC; size: few; J: TRBJ2-1; V: TRBV14; D: .
CDR3: CASSRTQEAQYF; DNA: TGTGCCAGCAGTCGTACCCAAGAGGCCCAGTACTTC; size: .; J: TRBJ2-5; V: TRBV7-9; D: .
CDR3: CASSIGRKNIQYF; DNA: TGTGCCAGTAGTATTGGGAGAAAAAACATTCAGTACTTC; size: .; J: TRBJ2-4; V: TRBV19; D: .
CDR3: CASSRLNRGTEAFF; DNA: TGTGCCAGCAGTCGCCTTAATCGGGGCACTGAAGCTTTCTTT; size: .; J: TRBJ1-1; V: TRBV6-5; D: .
CDR3: CASSEDRASYEQYF; DNA: TGTGCCAGCAGTGAAGACAGGGCCTCCTACGAGCAGTACTTC; size: few; J: TRBJ2-7; V: TRBV2; D: .
CDR3: CASSVMGGQPQHF; DNA: TGTGCCAGCAGTGTGATGGGAGGTCAGCCCCAGCATTTT; size: few; J: TRBJ1-5; V: TRBV2; D: .
CDR3: CASSGLGRGTKNIQYF; DNA: TGTGCCAGCAGTGGTCTGGGCAGGGGGACCAAAAACATTCAGTACTTC; size: .; J: TRBJ2-4; V: TRBV2; D: TRBD1
CDR3: CASRSASWGLANYGYTF; DNA: TGTGCCAGCAGGTCGGCGTCATGGGGCCTAGCTAACTATGGCTACACCTTC; size: .; J: TRBJ1-2; V: TRBV13; D: .
CDR3: CASSFWGPTEAFF; DNA: TGCGCCAGCAGCTTTTGGGGGCCCACTGAAGCTTTCTTT; size: few; J: TRBJ1-1; V: TRBV4-1; D: .
CDR3: CASSSKTATTGTGYYEQYF; DNA: TGTGCCAGCAGCTCCAAAACCGCAACGACCGGGACAGGGTACTACGAGCAGTACTTC; size: few; J: TRBJ2-7; V: TRBV7-2; D: TRBD1
CDR3: CASSPEAILFGTGIIGEKLFF; DNA: TGCGCCAGCAGCCCGGAGGCGATATTATTTGGGACAGGTATAATCGGTGAAAAACTGTTTTTT; size: few; J: TRBJ1-4; V: TRBV5-1; D: TRBD1
CDR3: CASNGNTEAFF; DNA: TGTGCCAGCAACGGGAACACTGAAGCTTTCTTT; size: .; J: TRBJ1-1; V: TRBV2; D: .
CDR3: CASEDEMNTEAFF; DNA: TGTGCCAGTGAGGATGAAATGAACACTGAAGCTTTCTTT; size: few; J: TRBJ1-1; V: TRBV19; D: .
CDR3: CASSLPTGKSGNTIYF; DNA: TGTGCCAGCAGCTTGCCTACAGGGAAATCTGGAAACACCATATATTTT; size: .; J: TRBJ1-3; V: TRBV5-6; D: .
CDR3: CASSFGGSYEQYF; DNA: TGTGCCAGCAGCTTCGGGGGGAGCTACGAGCAGTACTTC; size: few; J: TRBJ2-7; V: TRBV11-3; D: TRBD2
CDR3: CSARADTEAFF; DNA: TGCAGTGCTAGAGCCGACACTGAAGCTTTCTTT; size: few; J: TRBJ1-1; V: TRBV20-1; D: .